A selection of T cell receptor beta chains follows, all from one sample in a study of blood T cell repertoires in COVID-19. Repertoires were generated with immunoSEQ multiplex PCR, while TCRdb's copy carries only in-frame clones and drops some. The data show around 300,000 clones, 88% seen once. The sequencing input was PBMCs or T cells enriched from blood (not recorded which). The receptors were sampled from a woman aged 30 to 39 who had recovered from COVID-19. CDR3s leave out the opening cysteine and the closing phenylalanine or tryptophan. Each record gives: CDR3 length, V gene, D gene, J gene, CDR3 protein. D genes are given only for firm matches.

cdr3_length: 11; v_call: TRBV28; d_call: .; j_call: TRBJ2-1; cdr3_aa: ASRSSNLGEQF
cdr3_length: 12; v_call: TRBV2; d_call: .; j_call: TRBJ2-7; cdr3_aa: ASSEGPSSYEQY
cdr3_length: 12; v_call: TRBV10-3; d_call: TRBD1; j_call: TRBJ1-1; cdr3_aa: AIRPGQGEGEAF
cdr3_length: 11; v_call: TRBV19; d_call: TRBD1; j_call: TRBJ1-2; cdr3_aa: ASKNRGHYGYT
cdr3_length: 14; v_call: TRBV10-1; d_call: .; j_call: TRBJ2-1; cdr3_aa: ASNLGGSPLHNEQF
cdr3_length: 12; v_call: TRBV24-1; d_call: .; j_call: TRBJ1-1; cdr3_aa: ATRDSRGNTEAF
cdr3_length: 11; v_call: TRBV9; d_call: .; j_call: TRBJ2-7; cdr3_aa: ASSLKQGYEQY
cdr3_length: 14; v_call: TRBV5-4; d_call: TRBD2; j_call: TRBJ2-7; cdr3_aa: ASSDRRLAESYEQY
cdr3_length: 10; v_call: TRBV15; d_call: .; j_call: TRBJ2-7; cdr3_aa: ATSTGPYEQY
cdr3_length: 12; v_call: TRBV5-1; d_call: .; j_call: TRBJ1-1; cdr3_aa: ASSEGPGDTEAF
cdr3_length: 11; v_call: TRBV28; d_call: .; j_call: TRBJ2-7; cdr3_aa: ASSLRGGREQY
cdr3_length: 11; v_call: TRBV4-2; d_call: .; j_call: TRBJ1-2; cdr3_aa: ASSPNEVLGYT
cdr3_length: 8; v_call: TRBV6-5; d_call: .; j_call: TRBJ2-1; cdr3_aa: ASRLTEQF
cdr3_length: 11; v_call: TRBV27; d_call: TRBD1; j_call: TRBJ1-2; cdr3_aa: ASSQQGNYGYT
cdr3_length: 13; v_call: TRBV6-5; d_call: TRBD1; j_call: TRBJ2-2; cdr3_aa: ASGIRQGWTGELF
cdr3_length: 12; v_call: TRBV7-3; d_call: .; j_call: TRBJ2-7; cdr3_aa: ASSLGDLGYEQY
cdr3_length: 11; v_call: TRBV2; d_call: .; j_call: TRBJ2-2; cdr3_aa: ASSPRDTGELF
cdr3_length: 14; v_call: TRBV5-1; d_call: .; j_call: TRBJ2-4; cdr3_aa: ASSPDPGRAKNIQY
cdr3_length: 13; v_call: TRBV13; d_call: TRBD1; j_call: TRBJ2-7; cdr3_aa: ASSLAGQGIDEQY
cdr3_length: 12; v_call: TRBV6-5; d_call: TRBD1; j_call: TRBJ1-5; cdr3_aa: ASRVTGGNQPQH
cdr3_length: 12; v_call: TRBV25-1; d_call: .; j_call: TRBJ1-1; cdr3_aa: ASRDVGAANEAF
cdr3_length: 14; v_call: TRBV10-3; d_call: TRBD1; j_call: TRBJ2-7; cdr3_aa: AISESGTGGNYEQY
cdr3_length: 14; v_call: TRBV25-1; d_call: .; j_call: TRBJ2-3; cdr3_aa: ASSEYLGTEADTQY
cdr3_length: 14; v_call: TRBV14; d_call: .; j_call: TRBJ1-2; cdr3_aa: ASSPQGAEANYGYT
cdr3_length: 11; v_call: TRBV6-5; d_call: .; j_call: TRBJ2-7; cdr3_aa: ASSYSTVSEQY
cdr3_length: 11; v_call: TRBV6-2/TRBV6-3; d_call: .; j_call: TRBJ2-7; cdr3_aa: ASSRGYSYEQY
cdr3_length: 13; v_call: TRBV10-2; d_call: TRBD1; j_call: TRBJ1-1; cdr3_aa: ASSVPDRFDTEAF
cdr3_length: 18; v_call: TRBV4-2; d_call: TRBD2; j_call: TRBJ2-2; cdr3_aa: ASSLLARTSGRSNTGELF
cdr3_length: 13; v_call: TRBV4-1; d_call: TRBD1; j_call: TRBJ1-1; cdr3_aa: ASSHGQGGDTEAF
cdr3_length: 13; v_call: TRBV5-4; d_call: .; j_call: TRBJ2-5; cdr3_aa: ASSLPSQGLETQY
cdr3_length: 12; v_call: TRBV7-2; d_call: .; j_call: TRBJ2-3; cdr3_aa: ASSHGLNTDTQY
cdr3_length: 16; v_call: TRBV7-8; d_call: .; j_call: TRBJ1-4; cdr3_aa: ASSSEARALQGNEKLF
cdr3_length: 12; v_call: TRBV19; d_call: .; j_call: TRBJ1-1; cdr3_aa: ASRKKQGGEEAF
cdr3_length: 11; v_call: TRBV27; d_call: .; j_call: TRBJ2-2; cdr3_aa: ASSLSGTGELF
cdr3_length: 14; v_call: TRBV7-2; d_call: TRBD1; j_call: TRBJ2-7; cdr3_aa: ASSPPYRGSSYEQY
cdr3_length: 11; v_call: TRBV27; d_call: .; j_call: TRBJ2-7; cdr3_aa: ASRAGVSYEQY
cdr3_length: 17; v_call: TRBV28; d_call: TRBD1; j_call: TRBJ1-1; cdr3_aa: ASSLFSPRQGQMNTEAF
cdr3_length: 15; v_call: TRBV6-1; d_call: TRBD2; j_call: TRBJ2-1; cdr3_aa: ASSALLGGLAGGEQF
cdr3_length: 12; v_call: TRBV19; d_call: .; j_call: TRBJ1-3; cdr3_aa: ASTTDRWERAIY
cdr3_length: 12; v_call: TRBV4-1; d_call: .; j_call: TRBJ1-5; cdr3_aa: ASSLRVSNQPQH
cdr3_length: 13; v_call: TRBV10-3; d_call: TRBD1; j_call: TRBJ1-1; cdr3_aa: AISNPGQGNTEAF
cdr3_length: 16; v_call: TRBV6-2/TRBV6-3; d_call: TRBD1; j_call: TRBJ2-6; cdr3_aa: ASSLPGQGISGANVLT
cdr3_length: 11; v_call: TRBV29-1; d_call: TRBD1; j_call: TRBJ1-3; cdr3_aa: SATGQGGNTIY
cdr3_length: 16; v_call: TRBV4-2; d_call: .; j_call: TRBJ1-6; cdr3_aa: ASSQVPTGEGWNSPLH
cdr3_length: 13; v_call: TRBV9; d_call: .; j_call: TRBJ1-5; cdr3_aa: ASSPGANSNQPQH